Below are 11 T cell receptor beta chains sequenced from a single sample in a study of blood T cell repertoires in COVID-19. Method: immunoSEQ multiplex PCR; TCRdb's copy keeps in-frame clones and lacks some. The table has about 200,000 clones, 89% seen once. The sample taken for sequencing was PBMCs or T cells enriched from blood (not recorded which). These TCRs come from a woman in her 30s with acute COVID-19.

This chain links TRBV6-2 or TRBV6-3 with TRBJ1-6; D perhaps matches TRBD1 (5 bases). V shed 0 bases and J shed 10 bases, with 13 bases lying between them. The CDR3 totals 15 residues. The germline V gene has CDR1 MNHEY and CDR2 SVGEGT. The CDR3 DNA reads TGTGCCAGCAGTTACTCAGGAGGGGATCGATCACCCCTCCACTTT. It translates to CASSYSGGDRSPLHF.

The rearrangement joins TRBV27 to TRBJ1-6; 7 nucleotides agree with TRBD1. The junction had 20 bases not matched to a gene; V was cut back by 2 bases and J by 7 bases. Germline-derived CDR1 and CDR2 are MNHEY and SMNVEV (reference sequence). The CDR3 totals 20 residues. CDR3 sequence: CASSLKAPPTGFNRNSPLHF. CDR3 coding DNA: TGTGCCAGCAGTTTAAAGGCCCCCCCGACAGGGTTTAATCGAAATTCACCCCTCCACTTT.

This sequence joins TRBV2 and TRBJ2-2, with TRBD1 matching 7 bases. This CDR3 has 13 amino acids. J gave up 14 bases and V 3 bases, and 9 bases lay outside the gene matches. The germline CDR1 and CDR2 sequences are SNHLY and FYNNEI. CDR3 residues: CASSDRGIGALFF. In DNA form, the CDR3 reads TGTGCCAGCAGTGACAGGGGGATCGGGGCTCTGTTTTTT.

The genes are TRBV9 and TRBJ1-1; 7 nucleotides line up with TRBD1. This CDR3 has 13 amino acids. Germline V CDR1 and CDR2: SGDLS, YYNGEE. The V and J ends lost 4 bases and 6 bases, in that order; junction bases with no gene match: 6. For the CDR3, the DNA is TGTGCCAGCAGCTACGAGGGGGCCCCTGAAGCTTTCTTT. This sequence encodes CASSYEGAPEAFF.

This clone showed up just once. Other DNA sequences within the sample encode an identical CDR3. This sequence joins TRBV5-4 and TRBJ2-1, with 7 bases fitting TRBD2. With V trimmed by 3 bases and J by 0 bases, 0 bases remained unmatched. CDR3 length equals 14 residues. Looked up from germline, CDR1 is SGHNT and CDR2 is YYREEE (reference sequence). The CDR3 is CASSSSGSYNEQFF. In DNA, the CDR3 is TGTGCCAGCAGCTCTAGCGGCTCCTACAATGAGCAGTTCTTC.

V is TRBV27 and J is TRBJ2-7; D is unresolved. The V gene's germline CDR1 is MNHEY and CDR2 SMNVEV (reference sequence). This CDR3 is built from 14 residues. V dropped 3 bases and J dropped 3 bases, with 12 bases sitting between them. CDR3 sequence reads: CASSFSPTFYEQYF. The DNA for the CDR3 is TGTGCCAGCAGTTTTTCCCCGACATTCTACGAGCAGTACTTC.

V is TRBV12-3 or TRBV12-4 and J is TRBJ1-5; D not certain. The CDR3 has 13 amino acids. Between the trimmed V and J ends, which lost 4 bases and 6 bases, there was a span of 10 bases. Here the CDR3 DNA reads TGTGCCAGCAGTTCCGGGGTCGGTCAGCCCCAGCATTTT. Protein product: CASSSGVGQPQHF.

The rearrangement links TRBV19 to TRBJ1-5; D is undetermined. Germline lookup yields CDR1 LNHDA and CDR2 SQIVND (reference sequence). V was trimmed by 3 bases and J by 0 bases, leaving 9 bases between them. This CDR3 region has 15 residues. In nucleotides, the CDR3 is TGTGCCAGTAGTATTAGACTCAATAGCAATCAGCCCCAGCATTTT. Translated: CASSIRLNSNQPQHF.

The CDR3 protein is CASSGVVQPQHF. In DNA form, the CDR3 reads TGTGCCAGCTCAGGGGTGGTACAGCCCCAGCATTTT. The genes are TRBV28 and TRBJ1-5, with D maybe TRBD1 (6 bases). The CDR3 runs to 12 residues. Germline values: CDR1 MDHEN, CDR2 SYDVKM. The germline V and J ends were trimmed by 8 bases and 7 bases, with 12 bases remaining between them.

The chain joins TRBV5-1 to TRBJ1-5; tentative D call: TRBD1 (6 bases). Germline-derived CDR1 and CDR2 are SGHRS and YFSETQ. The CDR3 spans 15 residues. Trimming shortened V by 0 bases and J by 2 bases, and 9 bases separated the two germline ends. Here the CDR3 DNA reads TGCGCCAGCAGCTTGGAAGGGGGGGGCAATCAGCCCCAGCATTTT. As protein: CASSLEGGGNQPQHF.

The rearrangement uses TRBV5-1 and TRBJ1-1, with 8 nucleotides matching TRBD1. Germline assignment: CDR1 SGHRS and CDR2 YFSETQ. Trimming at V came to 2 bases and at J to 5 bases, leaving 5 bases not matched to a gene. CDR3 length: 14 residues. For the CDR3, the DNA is TGCGCCAGCAGCTTCGGGACAGGAACGACTGAAGCTTTCTTT. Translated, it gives CASSFGTGTTEAFF.